The next 25 T cell receptor beta chains were all read from a single sample in a study of shared clonotypes between healthy human individuals. CD8 cells classed as naive were CD45RO-negative and positively selected for CCR7, excluding terminally differentiated effector memory CD45RA+ cells. Method: immunoSEQ multiplex PCR; TCRdb's copy keeps in-frame clones and lacks some. Here the sample spans roughly 2.1 million clones, 93% being singletons. Sequenced sample: naive CD8+ T cells from PBMCs. The source is a man aged 18-30 years in good health. Some clones in this sample may be carry-over from other donors' samples.

This chain links TRBV27 with TRBJ2-1, with TRBD2 identical over 7 bases. Germline trimming cut 2 bases from V and 8 bases from J; bases unmatched to any gene: 12. The germline gives CDR1 MNHEY, CDR2 SMNVEV (reference sequence). The CDR3 runs to 16 residues. The CDR3: CASSLVAGVGADEQFF. The CDR3, as DNA: TGTGCCAGCAGTTTAGTTGCGGGAGTGGGTGCTGATGAGCAGTTCTTC.

In this sample, this clone turned up once. The V and J genes are TRBV7-6 and TRBJ2-3, with 8 bases that match TRBD2. Losses at the gene ends were 5 bases for V and 4 bases for J; bases not matched to a gene: 20. CDR1 is SGHVS, CDR2 FNYEAQ, per germline. The CDR3 covers 19 residues. CDR3 amino acids: CASSALPGGSGRQADTQYF. CDR3 nucleotides: TGTGCCAGCAGCGCCCTCCCCGGGGGGAGCGGGAGACAGGCAGATACGCAGTATTTT.

The chain joins TRBV11-2 to TRBJ1-1; D gene unclear. Trimming removed 1 base from V and 3 bases from J, with 6 bases in between. Germline V gene data show CDR1 as SGHAT and CDR2 as FQNNGV. This CDR3 has 13 residues. The CDR3 is CASSLGQHTEAFF. In DNA, the CDR3 is TGTGCCAGCAGCTTAGGCCAGCACACTGAAGCTTTCTTT.

This chain connects TRBV7-8 to TRBJ2-7; TRBD2 is a possible D gene (5 bases). Germline V gene sequence: CDR1 SGHVS, CDR2 FQNEAQ. With 4 bases removed from V and 3 bases from J, the gap between germline ends came to 10 bases. The CDR3 runs 13 residues. CDR3 DNA: TGTGCCAGCAGCTCACTAGAGAACTACGAGCAGTACTTC. Translation: CASSSLENYEQYF.

The chain links TRBV11-2 to TRBJ2-6; maybe TRBD2 (5 bases). Germline CDR1 reads SGHAT; CDR2 reads FQNNGV. The CDR3 totals 11 residues. The V end was cut by 3 bases, the J end by 13 bases, with 7 bases between. CDR3 in DNA: TGTGCCAGCAGCTTTTCGGGAGTCCTGACTTTC. This sequence encodes CASSFSGVLTF.

The chain employs TRBV5-6 and TRBJ2-1, with TRBD2 matching over 7 bases. The CDR3 spans 17 residues. Per germline, CDR1 SGHDT and CDR2 YYEEEE. The trim removed 3 bases at V and 1 base at J, leaving 10 bases unmatched. The CDR3 loop is CASSSNSGWGSYNEQFF. The CDR3 region has the DNA TGTGCCAGCAGCTCAAATAGCGGGTGGGGGTCCTACAATGAGCAGTTCTTC.

The J gene is TRBJ1-1, the V gene TRBV27; D is ambiguous. V was trimmed by 7 bases and J by 5 bases, leaving 8 bases between them. The CDR3 has 11 residues. Germline assignment: CDR1 MNHEY and CDR2 SMNVEV (reference sequence). CDR3 in amino acids: CASTRGTEAFF. In DNA, the CDR3 is TGTGCCAGCACCCGTGGTACTGAAGCTTTCTTT.

This clone was detected only a few times. The chain joins TRBV11-2 to TRBJ1-1; D gene uncertain. This CDR3 is 13 amino acids long. The germline gives CDR1 SGHAT, CDR2 FQNNGV. V shed 0 bases and J shed 6 bases, with 8 bases lying between them. The CDR3 is CASSLDRSAEAFF. Written as DNA, the CDR3 is TGTGCCAGCAGCTTAGATCGTTCTGCTGAAGCTTTCTTT.

The J gene is TRBJ2-1, the V gene TRBV27; TRBD2 is a possible D gene (6 bases). V lost 2 bases and J lost 6, with 11 bases in between. This CDR3 has 14 residues. CDR1 is MNHEY and CDR2 is SMNVEV in the germline V gene (reference sequence). In nucleotides, the CDR3 is TGTGCCAGCAGTTTAATGCGGGATCTCAATGAGCAGTTCTTC. Translation gives CASSLMRDLNEQFF.

V and J are TRBV27 and TRBJ2-3; D might be TRBD2 (6 bases). CDR3 length: 16 residues. Trimming removed 2 bases at V and 2 bases at J, with 14 bases between. Germline CDR1 reads MNHEY; CDR2 reads SMNVEV (reference sequence). The CDR3 DNA follows: TGTGCCAGCAGTTTAATGGGGGGTCTGTACACAGATACGCAGTATTTT. This encodes CASSLMGGLYTDTQYF.

The gene calls are TRBV5-1 and TRBJ1-1, with TRBD1 identical over 8 bases. The CDR3 contains 15 residues. Germline loops: CDR1 SGHRS, CDR2 YFSETQ. The V and J ends lost 4 bases and 4 bases, in that order; junction bases with no gene match: 9. DNA for the CDR3: TGCGCCAGCAGCGGCACAGGGGGACGTAGCACTGAAGCTTTCTTT. It specifies CASSGTGGRSTEAFF. Full variable domain (outside the CDR3, taken from reference TRBV5-1 and TRBJ1-1): KAGVTQTPRYLIKTRGQQVTLSCSPISGHRSVSWYQQTPGQGLQFLFEYFSETQRNKGNFPGRFSGRQFSNSRSEMNVSTLELGDSALYLCASSGTGGRSTEAFFGQGTRLTVV.

The rearrangement links TRBV27 to TRBJ2-1; D tentatively reads TRBD1 or TRBD2 (5 bases each). This CDR3 is built from 14 residues. Trimming stripped 0 bases from V and 7 bases from J, with 10 bases between. CDR1 and CDR2 from the germline V gene are MNHEY and SMNVEV (reference sequence). The CDR3: CASSLSIWGNEQFF. CDR3 nucleotides: TGTGCCAGCAGTTTATCGATCTGGGGGAATGAGCAGTTCTTC.

Regarding this clone: Distinct nucleotide sequences in the sample also encode this CDR3. This chain joins TRBV5-1 and TRBJ2-5; 11 nucleotides match TRBD1. CDR1 and CDR2 from the germline V gene are SGHRS and YFSETQ. The CDR3 has 13 residues. J lost 5 bases, V lost 4 bases, and 1 base had no gene match. The CDR3 nucleotides read TGCGCCAGCAGCAGGACAGGGGGCGAGACCCAGTACTTC. The encoded protein is CASSRTGGETQYF.

This chain joins TRBV9 and TRBJ2-1; 8 bases are shared with TRBD2. The CDR3 is 15 amino acids. CDR1 SGDLS and CDR2 YYNGEE come from the germline V gene. Trimming took 4 bases from V and 4 from J; bases not matched to a gene: 7. The CDR3 DNA reads TGTGCCAGCAGCTTTAGCGGGAATGAATACAATGAGCAGTTCTTC. Its translation: CASSFSGNEYNEQFF.

The J gene is TRBJ2-7, the V gene TRBV6-6; D unresolved. CDR1 is MNHNY, CDR2 SVGAGI, per germline (reference sequence). Deletions cut 1 base from V and 6 bases from J, with 7 bases between. The CDR3 runs to 12 residues. The CDR3 region is CASSYLGFEQYF. DNA for the CDR3: TGTGCCAGCAGTTACTTGGGTTTCGAGCAGTACTTC.

This clone was observed a single time. The genes are TRBV28 and TRBJ2-7; tentatively, D is TRBD2 (6 bases). Germline assignment: CDR1 MDHEN and CDR2 SYDVKM. CDR3 length: 13 amino acids. V was clipped by 9 bases and J by 0 bases, with 12 bases between them. DNA of the CDR3: TGTGCCAGTCTAGCGCCGAGCTCCTACGAGCAGTACTTC. Translated, it gives CASLAPSSYEQYF.

This sequence joins TRBV9 and TRBJ2-5; 8 bases match TRBD2. The length of the CDR3 is 17 residues. Trimming at V came to 0 bases and at J to 4 bases, leaving 11 bases not matched to a gene. The germline CDR1 and CDR2 sequences are SGDLS and YYNGEE. The CDR3 region has the DNA TGTGCCAGCAGCGTAGGAGGGGGAGCGGGAGCTAGAGAGACCCAGTACTTC. It is translated as CASSVGGGAGARETQYF.

This sequence joins TRBV6-5 and TRBJ2-3; 8 bases are shared with TRBD2. With 6 bases clipped from V and 8 bases from J, the junction kept 13 bases outside the gene matches. This CDR3 is built from 15 residues. In germline, CDR1 is MNHEY, CDR2 SVGAGI. CDR3 sequence: CASSPTAAGGGTQYF. The CDR3 bases are TGTGCCAGCAGCCCCACGGCGGCGGGAGGAGGTACGCAGTATTTT.

The rearrangement links TRBV27 to TRBJ2-5; possible D gene TRBD1, 6 bases. V lost 2 bases to trimming and J lost 3 bases, with 10 bases between them. CDR3 length equals 14 residues. CDR1 and CDR2 from the germline V gene are MNHEY and SMNVEV (reference sequence). The CDR3 protein is CASSLGRGEETQYF. The CDR3 DNA reads TGTGCCAGCAGTTTAGGCAGGGGCGAAGAGACCCAGTACTTC.

The gene calls are TRBV27 and TRBJ1-2, with TRBD1 identical over 8 bases. Germline-derived CDR1 and CDR2 are MNHEY and SMNVEV (reference sequence). The ends lost 8 bases at V and 2 bases at J; junction bases unmatched: 10. The CDR3 covers 15 residues. DNA for the CDR3: TGTGCCAGCGGGTTGACAGGGGCTTGGAACTATGGCTACACCTTC. Encoded protein: CASGLTGAWNYGYTF.

V is TRBV27 and J is TRBJ2-7, with D maybe TRBD2 (5 bases). The germline gives CDR1 MNHEY, CDR2 SMNVEV (reference sequence). Trimming cost V 5 bases and J 3 bases, with 11 bases left between them. This CDR3 has 13 amino acids. The CDR3 is CASSLPGNYEQYF. CDR3 in DNA: TGTGCCAGCAGTCTCCCGGGAAACTACGAGCAGTACTTC.

This sequence joins TRBV5-4 and TRBJ2-7; D remains unclear. Germline V lookup: CDR1 SGHNT, CDR2 YYREEE (reference sequence). With 2 bases removed from V and 0 bases from J, the gap between germline ends came to 6 bases. The CDR3 contains 13 residues. CDR3 protein: CASSFDASYEQYF. The CDR3 DNA is TGTGCCAGCAGCTTTGACGCCTCCTACGAGCAGTACTTC.

Written as DNA, the CDR3 is TGTGCCAGCAGTACACGACTATCGTACGAGCAGTACTTC. Translated, it gives CASSTRLSYEQYF. V is TRBV28 and J is TRBJ2-7; TRBD2 is a possible D gene (5 bases). The CDR3 runs to 13 residues. Germline V CDR1 and CDR2: MDHEN, SYDVKM. Between the trimmed V and J ends, which lost 5 bases and 4 bases, there was a span of 12 bases. The entire variable domain, with the rest obtained from reference TRBV28 and TRBJ2-7, is as follows: DVKVTQSSRYLVKRTGEKVFLECVQDMDHENMFWYRQDPGLGLRLIYFSYDVKMKEKGDIPEGYSVSREKKERFSLILESASTNQTSMYLCASSTRLSYEQYFGPGTRLTVT.

The rearrangement links TRBV19 to TRBJ2-7, with D tentatively TRBD2 (5 bases). V lost 7 bases and J 3 bases, leaving 16 bases between the germline ends. The germline gives CDR1 LNHDA, CDR2 SQIVND (reference sequence). CDR3 length: 14 residues. The chain's CDR3 is CASKTRGDYYEQYF. The DNA of the CDR3 is TGTGCCAGTAAGACTCGGGGAGATTACTACGAGCAGTACTTC.

The V and J genes are TRBV19 and TRBJ1-1, with D uncertain. The CDR3 consists of 18 residues. From germline, CDR1 is LNHDA and CDR2 SQIVND (reference sequence). The V end was cut by 3 bases, the J end by 0 bases, with 20 bases between. The CDR3 DNA reads as TGTGCCAGTAGTATTAAAGGTTGGGCCGAGGACTTGAACACTGAAGCTTTCTTT. Its protein is CASSIKGWAEDLNTEAFF.